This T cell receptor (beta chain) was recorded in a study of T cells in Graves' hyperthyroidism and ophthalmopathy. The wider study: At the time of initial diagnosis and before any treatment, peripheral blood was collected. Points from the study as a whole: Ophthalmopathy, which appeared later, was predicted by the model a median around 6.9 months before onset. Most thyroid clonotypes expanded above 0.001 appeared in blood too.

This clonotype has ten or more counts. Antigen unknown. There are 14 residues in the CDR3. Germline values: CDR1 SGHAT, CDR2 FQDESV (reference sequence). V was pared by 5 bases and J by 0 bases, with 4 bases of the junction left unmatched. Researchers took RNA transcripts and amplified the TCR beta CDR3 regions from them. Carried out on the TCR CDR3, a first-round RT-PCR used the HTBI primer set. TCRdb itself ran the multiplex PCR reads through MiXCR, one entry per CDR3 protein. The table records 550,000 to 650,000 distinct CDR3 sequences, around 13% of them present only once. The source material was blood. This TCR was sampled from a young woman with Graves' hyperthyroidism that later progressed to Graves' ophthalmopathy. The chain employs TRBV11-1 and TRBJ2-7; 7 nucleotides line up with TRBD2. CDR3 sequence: CASSGGESSYEQYF. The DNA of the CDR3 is TGTGCCAGCAGCGGGGGGGAAAGCTCCTACGAGCAGTACTTC.